This T cell receptor (beta chain) comes out of a study of beta chain features in type 1 diabetes. Across the whole study: The patient and healthy donor groups were comparable for age, gender and cell yields. Study observations and caveats: Whether HLA type influences TCRB rearrangement remained unresolved here.

This CDR3 has 13 residues. Germline V lookup: CDR1 MDHEN, CDR2 SYDVKM. Trimming removed 8 bases at V and 8 bases at J, with 15 bases between. One heparinised blood draw, averaging about 0.11 L, came from each donor. Concerning this clone itself: The antigen remains unidentified.

All of the isolated RNA was reverse transcribed, so expressed TCRB transcripts were sequenced. Some clones are missing from TCRdb's copy, which holds only in-frame ones; the method was immunoSEQ multiplex PCR. The repertoire holds hundreds of thousands of clones, 15% to 19% seen once, with approximately 0.093% in the top ten. Sequencing was carried out using naive CD4+ T cells from blood. The chain couples TRBV28 to TRBJ1-4; D is possibly TRBD1 (5 bases). The source of this sequence is a young man in good health. In nucleotides, the CDR3 is TGTGCCAGCTACCAGGGTTACGACGAAAAACTGTTTTTT. Its protein product is CASYQGYDEKLFF.